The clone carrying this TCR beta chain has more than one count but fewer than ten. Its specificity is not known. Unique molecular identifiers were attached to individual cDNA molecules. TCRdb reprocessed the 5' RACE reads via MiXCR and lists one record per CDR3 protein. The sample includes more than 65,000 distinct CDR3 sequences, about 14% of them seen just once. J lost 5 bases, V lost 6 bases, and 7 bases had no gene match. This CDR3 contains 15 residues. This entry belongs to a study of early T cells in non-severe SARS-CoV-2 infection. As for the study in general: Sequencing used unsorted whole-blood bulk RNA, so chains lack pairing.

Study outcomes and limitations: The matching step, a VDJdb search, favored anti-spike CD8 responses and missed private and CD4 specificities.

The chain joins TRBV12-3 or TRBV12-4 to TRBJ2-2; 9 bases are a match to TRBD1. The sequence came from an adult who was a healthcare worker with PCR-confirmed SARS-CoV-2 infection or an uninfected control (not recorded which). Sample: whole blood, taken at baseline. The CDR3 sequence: CASRVTGGSTGELFF. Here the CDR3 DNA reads TGTGCCAGCAGGGTGACAGGGGGTAGTACCGGGGAGCTGTTTTTT.